What follows is one T cell receptor (beta chain) and its context. Its antigen remains unknown. These data come from a study of OX40 agonist ivuxolimab in advanced cancers. On cycle 4 day 1 and cycle 7 day 1, as well as at baseline, blood was sampled. The table came from immunoSEQ multiplex PCR; TCRdb's copy has only in-frame clones and leaves some out. The table has around 67,000 clones, roughly 81% seen once. Overall study findings and caveats: Expansion of clones was among the lowest in partial responders at 0.1-3.0 mg/kg.

This CDR3 has 14 residues. Germline CDR1 is MDHEN and CDR2 is SYDVKM. Trimming removed 6 bases at V and 0 bases at J, with 9 bases between. The TCR sequence derives from an adult with an advanced solid tumor such as melanoma, head and neck, liver or kidney cancer. Sequencing was performed on CD4+ or CD8+ T cells sorted from blood, taken in a trial of the OX40 agonist ivuxolimab. The chain uses TRBV28 and TRBJ1-5, with unresolved D. The CDR3 sequence is CASRTVNSNQPQHF. CDR3 DNA sequence: TGTGCCAGCAGAACGGTCAATAGCAATCAGCCCCAGCATTTT.